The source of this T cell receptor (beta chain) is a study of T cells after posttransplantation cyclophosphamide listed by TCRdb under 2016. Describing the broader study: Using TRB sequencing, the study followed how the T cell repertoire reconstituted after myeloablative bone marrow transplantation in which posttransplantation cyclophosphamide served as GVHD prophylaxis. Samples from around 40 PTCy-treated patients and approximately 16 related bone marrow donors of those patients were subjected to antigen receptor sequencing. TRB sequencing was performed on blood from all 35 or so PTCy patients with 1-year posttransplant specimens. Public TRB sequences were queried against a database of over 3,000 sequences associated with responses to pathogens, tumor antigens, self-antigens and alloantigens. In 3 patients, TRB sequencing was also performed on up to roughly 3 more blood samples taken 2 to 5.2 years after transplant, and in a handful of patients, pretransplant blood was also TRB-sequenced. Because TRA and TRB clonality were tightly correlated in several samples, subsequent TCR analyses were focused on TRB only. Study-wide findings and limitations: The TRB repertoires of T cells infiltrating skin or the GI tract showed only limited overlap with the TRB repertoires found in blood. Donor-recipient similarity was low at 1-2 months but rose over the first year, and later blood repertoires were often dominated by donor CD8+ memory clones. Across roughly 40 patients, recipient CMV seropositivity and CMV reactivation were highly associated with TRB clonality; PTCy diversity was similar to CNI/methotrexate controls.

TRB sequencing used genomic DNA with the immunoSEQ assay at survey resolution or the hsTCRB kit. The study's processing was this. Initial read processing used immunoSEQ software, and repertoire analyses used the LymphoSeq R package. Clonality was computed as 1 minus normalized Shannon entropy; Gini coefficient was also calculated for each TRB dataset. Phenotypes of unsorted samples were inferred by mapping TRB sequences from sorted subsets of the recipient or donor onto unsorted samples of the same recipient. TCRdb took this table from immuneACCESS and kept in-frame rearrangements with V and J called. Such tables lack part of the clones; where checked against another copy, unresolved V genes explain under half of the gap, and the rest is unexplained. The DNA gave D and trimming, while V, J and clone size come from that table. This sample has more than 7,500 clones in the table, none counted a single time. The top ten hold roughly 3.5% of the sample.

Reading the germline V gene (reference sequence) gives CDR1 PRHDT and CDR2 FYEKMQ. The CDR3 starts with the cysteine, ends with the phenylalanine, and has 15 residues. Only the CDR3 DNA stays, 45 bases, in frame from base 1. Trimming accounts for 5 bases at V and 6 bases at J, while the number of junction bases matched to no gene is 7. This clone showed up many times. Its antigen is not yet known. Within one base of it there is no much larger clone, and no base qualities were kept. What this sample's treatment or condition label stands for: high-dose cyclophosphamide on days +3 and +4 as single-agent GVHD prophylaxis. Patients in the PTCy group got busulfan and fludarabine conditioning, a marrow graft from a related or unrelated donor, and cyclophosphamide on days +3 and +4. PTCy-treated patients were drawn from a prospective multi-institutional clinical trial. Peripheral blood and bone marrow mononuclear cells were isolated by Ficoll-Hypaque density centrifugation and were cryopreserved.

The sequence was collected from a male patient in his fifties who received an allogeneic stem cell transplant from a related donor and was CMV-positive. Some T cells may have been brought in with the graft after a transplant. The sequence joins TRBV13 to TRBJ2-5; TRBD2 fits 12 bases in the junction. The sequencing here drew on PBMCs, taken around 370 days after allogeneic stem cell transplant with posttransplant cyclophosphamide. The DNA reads TGTGCCAGCAGCCATCGACTAGCGGGGGCACAGACCCAGTACTTC. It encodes CASSHRLAGAQTQYF.